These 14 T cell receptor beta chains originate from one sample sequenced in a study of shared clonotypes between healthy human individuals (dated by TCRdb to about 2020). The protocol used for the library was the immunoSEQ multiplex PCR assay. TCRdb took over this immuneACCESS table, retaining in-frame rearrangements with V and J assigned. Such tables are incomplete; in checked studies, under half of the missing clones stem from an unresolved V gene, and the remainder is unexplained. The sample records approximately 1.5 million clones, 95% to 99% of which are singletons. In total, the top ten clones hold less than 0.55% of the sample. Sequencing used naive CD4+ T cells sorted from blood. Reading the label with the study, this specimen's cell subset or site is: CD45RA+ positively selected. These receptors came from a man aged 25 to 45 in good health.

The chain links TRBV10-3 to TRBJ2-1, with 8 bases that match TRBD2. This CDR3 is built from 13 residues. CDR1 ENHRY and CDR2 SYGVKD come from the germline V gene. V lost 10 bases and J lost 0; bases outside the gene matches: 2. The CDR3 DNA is TGTGCCACCGGGGGGGCCTCCTACAATGAGCAGTTCTTC. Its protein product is CATGGASYNEQFF.

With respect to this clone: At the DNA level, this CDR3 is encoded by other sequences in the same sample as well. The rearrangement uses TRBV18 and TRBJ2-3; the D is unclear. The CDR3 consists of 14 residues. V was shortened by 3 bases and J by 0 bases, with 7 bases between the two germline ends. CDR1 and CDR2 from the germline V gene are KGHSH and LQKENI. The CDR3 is CASSPVGSTDTQYF. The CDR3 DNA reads TGTGCCAGCTCACCCGTGGGTAGCACAGATACGCAGTATTTT.

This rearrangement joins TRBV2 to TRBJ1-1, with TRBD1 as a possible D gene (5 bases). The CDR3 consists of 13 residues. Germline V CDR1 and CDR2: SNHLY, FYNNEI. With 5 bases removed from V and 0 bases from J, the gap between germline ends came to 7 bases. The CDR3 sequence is CASSLQVNTEAFF. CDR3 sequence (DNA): TGTGCCAGCAGTCTACAGGTGAACACTGAAGCTTTCTTT.

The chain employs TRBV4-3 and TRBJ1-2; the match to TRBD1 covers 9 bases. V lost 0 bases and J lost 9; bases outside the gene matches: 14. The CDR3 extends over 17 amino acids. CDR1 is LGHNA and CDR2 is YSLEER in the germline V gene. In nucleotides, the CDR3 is TGCGCCAGCAGCCAAGATTTGAGGGGGGACAGGGTTCGTCGCTACACCTTC. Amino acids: CASSQDLRGDRVRRYTF.

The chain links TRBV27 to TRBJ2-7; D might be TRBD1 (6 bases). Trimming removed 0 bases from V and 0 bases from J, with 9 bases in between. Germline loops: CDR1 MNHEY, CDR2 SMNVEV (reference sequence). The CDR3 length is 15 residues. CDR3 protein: CASSLSGASSYEQYF. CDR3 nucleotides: TGTGCCAGCAGTTTATCGGGGGCGAGCTCCTACGAGCAGTACTTC.

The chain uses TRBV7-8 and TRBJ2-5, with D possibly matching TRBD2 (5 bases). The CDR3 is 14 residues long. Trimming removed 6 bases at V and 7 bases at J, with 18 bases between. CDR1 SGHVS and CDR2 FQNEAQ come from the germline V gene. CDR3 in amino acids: CASRKWTTEGTQYF. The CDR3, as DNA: TGTGCCAGCAGGAAGTGGACGACCGAGGGGACCCAGTACTTC.

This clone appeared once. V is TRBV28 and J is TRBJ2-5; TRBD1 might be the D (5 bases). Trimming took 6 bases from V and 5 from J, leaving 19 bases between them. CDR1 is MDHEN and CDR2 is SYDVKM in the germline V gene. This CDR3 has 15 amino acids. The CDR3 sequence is CASSLGSGHGETQYF. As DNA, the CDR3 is TGTGCCAGCAGCTTGGGGTCCGGACACGGCGAGACCCAGTACTTC.

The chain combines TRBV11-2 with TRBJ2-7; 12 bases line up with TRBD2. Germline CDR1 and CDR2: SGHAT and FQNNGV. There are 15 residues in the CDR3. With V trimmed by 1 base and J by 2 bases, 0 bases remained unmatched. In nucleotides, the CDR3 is TGTGCCAGCAGCTTAGGACTAGCGGGAGCCTACGAGCAGTACTTC. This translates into CASSLGLAGAYEQYF.

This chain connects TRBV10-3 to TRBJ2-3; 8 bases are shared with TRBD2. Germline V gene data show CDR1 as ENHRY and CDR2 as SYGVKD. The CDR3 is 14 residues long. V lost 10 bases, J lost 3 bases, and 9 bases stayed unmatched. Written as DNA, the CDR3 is TGTGCCACACAAACTAGCGGCTGGACAGATACGCAGTATTTT. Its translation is CATQTSGWTDTQYF.

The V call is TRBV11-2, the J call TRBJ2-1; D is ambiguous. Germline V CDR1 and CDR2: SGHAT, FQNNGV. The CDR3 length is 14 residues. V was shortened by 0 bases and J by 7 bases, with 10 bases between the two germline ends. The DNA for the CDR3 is TGTGCCAGCAGCTTAGAGACTGGAGTAAATGAGCAGTTCTTC. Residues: CASSLETGVNEQFF.

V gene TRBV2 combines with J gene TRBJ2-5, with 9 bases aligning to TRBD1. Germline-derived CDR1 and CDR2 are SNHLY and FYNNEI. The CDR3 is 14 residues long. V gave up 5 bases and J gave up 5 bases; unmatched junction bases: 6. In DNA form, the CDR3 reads TGTGCCAGCAGTCCCGGGACAGGGATGGAGACCCAGTACTTC. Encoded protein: CASSPGTGMETQYF.

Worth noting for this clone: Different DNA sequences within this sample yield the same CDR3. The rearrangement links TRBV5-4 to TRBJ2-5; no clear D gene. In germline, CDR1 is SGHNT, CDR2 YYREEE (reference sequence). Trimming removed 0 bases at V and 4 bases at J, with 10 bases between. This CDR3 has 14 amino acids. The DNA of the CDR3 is TGTGCCAGCAGCTTGGCTGGTACTCGAGAGACCCAGTACTTC. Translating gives CASSLAGTRETQYF.

The CDR3 DNA follows: TGTGCCAGCAGGGGAAGAGGAGGAACTAATGAAAAACTGTTTTTT. The encoded protein is CASRGRGGTNEKLFF. The chain links TRBV7-9 to TRBJ1-4; D is uncertain. Germline V gene lookup returns CDR1 SEHNR and CDR2 FQNEAQ (reference sequence). CDR3 length equals 15 residues. Deletions cut 6 bases from V and 1 base from J, with 12 bases between.

The CDR3 DNA reads as TGTGCCAGCAGTGGGGGACCGATGAATCAGCCCCAGCATTTT. Its protein product is CASSGGPMNQPQHF. V and J are TRBV6-5 and TRBJ1-5; perhaps TRBD1 as D (5 bases). V lost 5 bases and J 4 bases, leaving 12 bases between the germline ends. The CDR3 contains 14 residues. Germline loops: CDR1 MNHEY, CDR2 SVGAGI.